The present T cell receptor (delta chain) was sequenced within a study of Vδ1+ human thymocytes. In its sample, this clone was seen a few times. What it binds is not known. Points from the study as a whole: Thymic TRG and TRD repertoires appeared highly polyclonal. The authors advised highly purified populations and single-cell validation. TRG sequences recurred across donors, whereas TRD sequences stayed essentially private. Thymic delta-chain repertoires held roughly 18% Vdelta2 sequences and few Vdelta3, despite high sort purity.

Sorted Vdelta1+ thymocytes were about 97% to 99.6% pure. Sequences come from RNA converted to cDNA by reverse transcription. CDR3 amplicons came from multiplex PCR with pooled V-gene forward and constant-region reverse primers. TCRdb used CATT to re-call clones from the multiplex PCR reads. The sample yields 50,000 to 75,000 delta-chain clones, over 12% seen once. The CDR3 consists of 18 residues. V lost 3 bases, J lost 3 bases, and 10 bases stayed unmatched. Germline lookup yields CDR1 TSWWSYY and CDR2 QGS. The sequenced material came from Vdelta1+ gamma-delta thymocytes from the thymus. Subset of the sample: FACS-sorted CD3+ TCRalphabeta- TCRVdelta1+ TCRVdelta2- thymocytes. The chain links TRDV1 to TRDJ1; TRDD3 matches 13 bases. The source of this sequence is a girl under three years old who had congenital heart surgery. For the CDR3, the DNA is TGTGCTCTTGGGGATACTGGGGGATACGCGGAAAGATCCGATAAACTCATCTTT. Amino acid sequence: CALGDTGGYAERSDKLIF.